One sample yielded the 15 T cell receptor beta chains listed below, sequenced in a study of tumor-infiltrating lymphocytes in primary liver carcinoma. The source material, roughly 20-31 mg of unsorted bulk tissue, was used to co-extract RNA and DNA. TCR beta cDNA came from approximately 0.55 ug total RNA, primed with a constant-region primer. TCR beta libraries came from three nested multiplex PCR rounds using slightly modified ARM-PCR. PCR rounds one and two used TRBV1-TRBV30 forward primers with a C-beta reverse primer for around 11 cycles each. TCRdb ran MiXCR on the multiplex PCR reads and lists one entry per CDR3 protein. The sample comprises under 45,000 distinct CDR3 sequences, 73% of which are singletons, and about 18% rests with the top ten. Specimen: liver tumor tissue from sampling region 2. Subset given: tumor region T2, inferior pole. All receptors come from a man aged 40-49 years with primary liver carcinoma and hepatitis B virus infection.

Note on this clonotype: Since the CDR3 does not end with the conserved phenylalanine or tryptophan, this likely comes from a read error. The limits of the CDR3 on the DNA are not certain, so only TCRdb's listed CDR3 is given. This chain links TRBV6-5 with TRBJ2-1; the table's D call, TRBD2, has no DNA check behind it. The CDR3 contains 11 residues when both ends are counted. Germline loops: CDR1 MNHEY, CDR2 SVGAGI. The CDR3 loop reads CASGSEGEEFL.

Points on this clonotype: The CDR3 does not close with the conserved phenylalanine or tryptophan, likely indicating a read error. This chain uses TRBV7-9 with TRBJ2-3; 8 nucleotides match TRBD2. Germline V gives CDR1 SEHNR, CDR2 FQNEAQ (reference sequence). The CDR3 loop spans 15 amino acids. Germline trimming cut 5 bases from V and 1 base from J; bases unmatched to any gene: 5. The DNA for the CDR3 is TGTGCCAGCAGCCTTCCGACTAGCGGCACAGATACGCAGTATTCT. This translates into CASSLPTSGTDTQYS.

Details on this clonotype: Mismatch with germline at one junction end may stem from a read error. The chain recombines TRBV28 with TRBJ1-1; no firm D call. There are 16 residues in the CDR3. The germline V gene encodes CDR1 MDHEN and CDR2 SYDVKM. CDR3 region: CVSRRTGIALNTEAFF. In nucleotides, the CDR3 is TGTGTCAGCAGGAGAACGGGGATAGCTTTGAACACTGAAGCTTTCTTT.

Details on this clonotype: The junction departs from the called germline gene at one end, perhaps through a read error. The chain is built from TRBV29-1 and TRBJ2-2, with TRBD2 matching 7 bases. This CDR3 is 15 amino acids long. The germline V gene encodes CDR1 SQVTM and CDR2 ANQGSEA. CDR3 protein: CSVETSSANTGVLFF. The CDR3 DNA reads as TGCAGCGTTGAGACTAGCTCGGCGAACACCGGGGTGCTGTTTTTT.

Turning to this clonotype: A much larger clone lies one base from this, so it may be a read error. The chain is built from TRBV28 and TRBJ2-5, with 9 bases lining up with TRBD2. Trimming cost V 4 bases and J 0 bases; bases outside gene matches: 9. Per germline, CDR1 MDHEN and CDR2 SYDVKM. The CDR3 runs to 17 residues. CDR3 loop: CASSSGFTSGYQETQYF. In DNA, the CDR3 is TGTGCCAGCAGTTCAGGATTTACTAGCGGGTACCAAGAGACCCAGTACTTC. Based on the CDR3 plus reference TRBV28 and TRBJ2-5, the full variable domain is DVKVTQSSRYLVKRTGEKVFLECVQDMDHENMFWYRQDPGLGLRLIYFSYDVKMKEKGDIPEGYSVSREKKERFSLILESASTNQTSMYLCASSSGFTSGYQETQYFGPGTRLLVL.

Points on this clonotype: The junction departs from the called germline gene at one end, perhaps through a read error. The rearrangement joins TRBV29-1 to TRBJ2-7, with D perhaps matching TRBD2 (5 bases). The CDR3 spans 12 residues. Germline CDR1 is SQVTM and CDR2 is ANQGSEA. The CDR3 protein is CSAGRGIHELYF. The CDR3 DNA sequence: TGCAGCGCGGGTCGGGGTATTCACGAGCTGTACTTC.

In regard to this clonotype: Being one base from a much bigger clone, this may be a read error. Here the CDR3 omits its conserved ending phenylalanine or tryptophan, so a read error is the likely source. The DNA is left out, because the CDR3 cannot be placed on it with certainty; the CDR3 is given as TCRdb lists it. V gene TRBV6-1 combines with J gene TRBJ1-6. The CDR3 length is 12 residues, termini included. Germline values: CDR1 MNHNS, CDR2 SASEGT. CDR3 residues: CASREVTSPIHS.

Turning to this clonotype: The CDR3 does not close with the conserved phenylalanine or tryptophan, likely indicating a read error. The rearrangement joins TRBV20-1 to TRBJ2-7, with 7 bases that match TRBD1. The germline CDR1 and CDR2 sequences are DFQATT and SNEGSKA (reference sequence). This CDR3 contains 12 residues. Trimming removed 6 bases from V and 3 bases from J; junction bases left unmatched: 5. DNA for the CDR3: TGCAGTGCCACTAACAGGGGCTACGAGCAGTACCTC. This codes for CSATNRGYEQYL.

With respect to this clonotype: One junction end does not reproduce the germline sequence, and a read error may be involved. The chain links TRBV10-3 to TRBJ1-5, with D unclear. This CDR3 contains 13 residues. Germline V gene lookup returns CDR1 ENHRY and CDR2 SYGVKD. The CDR3 region has the DNA TGTACCATCAGTGAGTCGACGGCTCAGCCCCAGCATTTT. Translating it yields CTISESTAQPQHF.

The CDR3 sequence is CASSLVTTSLQETQYF. The DNA for the CDR3 is TGTGCCAGCAGCCTGGTAACGACTAGCTTACAAGAGACCCAGTACTTC. J is TRBJ2-5 and V is TRBV7-8, with TRBD2 matching 7 bases. CDR3 length: 16 residues. V gave up 5 bases and J gave up 2 bases; unmatched junction bases: 11. In germline, CDR1 is SGHVS, CDR2 FQNEAQ.

This clonotype has more than one count but fewer than ten. A much larger clone is a single base away; this may be a read error. The V and J genes are TRBV10-1 and TRBJ1-1, with D hard to call. Germline CDR1 reads WNHNN; CDR2 reads SYGVQD (reference sequence). Trimming shortened V by 4 bases and J by 1 base, and 7 bases separated the two germline ends. There are 13 residues in the CDR3. CDR3 sequence (DNA): TGCGCCAGCAGTGGGCCTCGGAACACTGAAGCTTTCTTT. Encoded protein: CASSGPRNTEAFF.

In the case of this clonotype: Relative to the germline gene, one junction end is altered; a read error may explain this. The rearrangement joins TRBV5-5 to TRBJ1-5; no reliable D call. CDR3 length: 17 amino acids. Per the germline V gene, CDR1 is SGHKS and CDR2 is YYEKEE (reference sequence). CDR3 in amino acids: CTSSLGPVMEHNQPQHF. DNA for the CDR3: TGTACCAGCAGCTTGGGCCCAGTCATGGAGCATAATCAGCCCCAACATTTT.

Turning to this clonotype: One end of the junction does not line up with germline, which may come from a read error. The chain uses TRBV6-6 and TRBJ1-1; weak D call: TRBD1 (5 bases). CDR1 MNHNY and CDR2 SVGAGI come from the germline V gene (reference sequence). The CDR3 is 14 amino acids. CDR3 coding DNA: TGTGCCATCAGTCGGGGTCAGTTCGGGGGGAAAGCTTTCTTT. This codes for CAISRGQFGGKAFF.

In this sample, this clonotype is medium-sized. V and J are TRBV6-5 and TRBJ2-7; D not resolved. The V end lost 4 bases, the J end lost 2 bases, and 12 bases lay between the germline ends. There are 14 residues in the CDR3. The germline V gene has CDR1 MNHEY and CDR2 SVGAGI. This chain's CDR3 is CASSFGNGAYEQYF. The CDR3 coding sequence is TGTGCCAGCAGTTTCGGAAACGGAGCCTACGAGCAGTACTTC.

In the case of this clonotype: A read error may account for a junction end that differs from germline. This sequence joins TRBV14 and TRBJ2-1, with 12 bases aligning to TRBD2. CDR3 length equals 13 residues. Germline V CDR1 and CDR2: SGHDN, FVKESK. The CDR3 DNA is TGTTCCAGCAGCCAACTAGCGGGGGGAGAGCAGTTCTTC. Its protein product is CSSSQLAGGEQFF.